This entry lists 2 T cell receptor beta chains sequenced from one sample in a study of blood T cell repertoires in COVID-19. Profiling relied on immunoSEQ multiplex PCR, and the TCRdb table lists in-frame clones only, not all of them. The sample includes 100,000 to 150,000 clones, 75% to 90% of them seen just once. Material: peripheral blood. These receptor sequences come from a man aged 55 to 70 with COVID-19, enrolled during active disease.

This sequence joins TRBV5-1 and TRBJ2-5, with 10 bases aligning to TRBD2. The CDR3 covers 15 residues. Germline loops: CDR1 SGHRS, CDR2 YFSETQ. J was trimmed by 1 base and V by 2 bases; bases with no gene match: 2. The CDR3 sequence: CASSFSGGPQETQYF. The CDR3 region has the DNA TGCGCCAGCAGCTTTAGCGGGGGGCCCCAAGAGACCCAGTACTTC.

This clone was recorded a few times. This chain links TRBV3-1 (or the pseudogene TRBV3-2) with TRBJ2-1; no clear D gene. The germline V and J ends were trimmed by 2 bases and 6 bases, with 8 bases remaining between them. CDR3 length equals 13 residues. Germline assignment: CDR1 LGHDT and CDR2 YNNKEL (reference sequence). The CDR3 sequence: CASSQRTVNEQFF. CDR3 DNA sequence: TGTGCCAGCAGCCAACGTACAGTCAATGAGCAGTTCTTC.